Presented here are 5 T cell receptor beta chains from one specimen sequenced in a study of T cell changes during pregnancy in multiple sclerosis. Data came from immunoSEQ multiplex PCR; TCRdb stores just in-frame clones and leaves some out. The data contain 20,000 to 25,000 clones, around 89% of them seen just once; the ten biggest clones take up around 7%. Sequencing was performed on CD8+ T cells from peripheral blood mononuclear cells, taken in the first trimester of pregnancy. These receptors were obtained from a female donor with multiple sclerosis, enrolled in a pregnancy study.

V and J are TRBV15 and TRBJ1-4, with a tentative D call TRBD1 (5 bases). Germline-derived CDR1 and CDR2 are LNHNV and YYDKDF (reference sequence). Trimming removed 1 base from V and 7 bases from J, with 25 bases in between. The CDR3 sequence is 19 residues long. The CDR3 DNA is TGTGCCACCAGCAGAGCCCCCGGGGAGGGGCCGGACGGGGGTGAAAAACTGTTTTTT. It is translated as CATSRAPGEGPDGGEKLFF.

The CDR3 coding sequence is TGTGCCAGCAGCAAGACACACCTCCGGGGTTACAATGAGCAGTTCTTC. Translation: CASSKTHLRGYNEQFF. The chain recombines TRBV7-3 with TRBJ2-1, with D perhaps TRBD2 (5 bases). Trimming removed 5 bases from V and 4 bases from J, with 18 bases in between. The CDR3 is 16 residues long. The germline V gene has CDR1 SGHTA and CDR2 FQGTGA. Complete variable domain (other parts from reference TRBV7-3 and TRBJ2-1): GAGVSQTPSNKVTEKGKYVELRCDPISGHTALYWYRQSLGQGPEFLIYFQGTGAADDSGLPNDRFFAVRPEGSVSTLKIQRTERGDSAVYLCASSKTHLRGYNEQFFGPGTRLTVL.

V is TRBV28 and J is TRBJ2-3; the D gene is possibly TRBD2 (5 bases). This CDR3 is 15 amino acids long. Per the germline V gene, CDR1 is MDHEN and CDR2 is SYDVKM. The V and J ends lost 4 bases and 3 bases respectively, with 14 bases between them. CDR3 sequence: CASSWKDLGTDTQYF. The CDR3 nucleotides are TGTGCCAGCAGTTGGAAGGACTTAGGGACAGATACGCAGTATTTT.

The J gene is TRBJ2-7, the V gene TRBV11-3, with D unclear. This CDR3 comprises 12 residues. Germline CDR1 and CDR2: SGHNT and YENEEA. Trimming removed 2 bases at V and 3 bases at J, with 5 bases between. The CDR3 protein is CASSLRVYEQYF. CDR3 nucleotides: TGTGCCAGCAGCTTACGGGTCTACGAGCAGTACTTC.

The V and J genes are TRBV9 and TRBJ2-7; TRBD1 is a possible D gene (5 bases). CDR1 is SGDLS and CDR2 is YYNGEE in the germline V gene. Trimming left V 3 bases short and J 6 bases short, with 16 bases between. The CDR3 sequence is 14 residues long. CDR3 loop: CASSGTGSATEQYF. As DNA, the CDR3 is TGTGCCAGCAGCGGCACAGGAAGCGCTACCGAGCAGTACTTC.